The present T cell receptor (beta chain) was sequenced within a study of cytomegalovirus exposure and HLA in healthy donors. Amplification used 60 Vbeta primers and 13 Jbeta primers. Here immunoSEQ multiplex PCR was the method, and the copy in TCRdb shows in-frame clones only, minus some. This sample has about 190,000 clones, with 70% to 90% found just once. CDR3 length: 16 residues. Germline V lookup: CDR1 MDHEN, CDR2 SYDVKM. Trimming removed 5 bases from V and 0 bases from J, with 17 bases in between. V is TRBV28 and J is TRBJ2-7; tentative D call: TRBD1 (5 bases). The sequenced sample consisted of PBMCs. The sequence was obtained from a woman aged 18 to 35 in good health and CMV-seronegative. The CDR3 reads CASSGAPLESSYEQYF. CDR3 coding DNA: TGTGCCAGCAGTGGGGCCCCGCTTGAGAGCTCCTACGAGCAGTACTTC.